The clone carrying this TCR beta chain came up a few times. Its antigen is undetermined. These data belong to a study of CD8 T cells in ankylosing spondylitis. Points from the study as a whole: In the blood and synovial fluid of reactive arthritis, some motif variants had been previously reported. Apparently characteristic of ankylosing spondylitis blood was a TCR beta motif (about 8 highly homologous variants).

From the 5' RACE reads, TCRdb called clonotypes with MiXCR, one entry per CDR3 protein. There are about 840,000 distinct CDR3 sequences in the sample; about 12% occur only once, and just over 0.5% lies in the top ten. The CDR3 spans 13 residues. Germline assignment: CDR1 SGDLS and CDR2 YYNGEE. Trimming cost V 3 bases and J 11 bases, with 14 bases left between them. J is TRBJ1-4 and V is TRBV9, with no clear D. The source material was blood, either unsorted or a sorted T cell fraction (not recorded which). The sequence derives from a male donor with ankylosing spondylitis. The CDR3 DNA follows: TGTGCCAGCAGCGGGCCCATCGGGTCGAAACTGTTTTTT. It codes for CASSGPIGSKLFF.